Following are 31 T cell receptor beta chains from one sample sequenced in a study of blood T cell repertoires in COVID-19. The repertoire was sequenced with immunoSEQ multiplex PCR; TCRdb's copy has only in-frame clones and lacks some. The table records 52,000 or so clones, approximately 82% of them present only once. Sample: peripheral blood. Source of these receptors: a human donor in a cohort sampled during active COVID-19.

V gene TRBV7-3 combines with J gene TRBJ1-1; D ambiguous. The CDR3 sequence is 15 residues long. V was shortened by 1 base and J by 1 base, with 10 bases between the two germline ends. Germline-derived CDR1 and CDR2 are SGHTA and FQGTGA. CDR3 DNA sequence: TGTGCCAGCAGCTTAAGGATGGGCGCGAACACTGAAGCTTTCTTT. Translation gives CASSLRMGANTEAFF.

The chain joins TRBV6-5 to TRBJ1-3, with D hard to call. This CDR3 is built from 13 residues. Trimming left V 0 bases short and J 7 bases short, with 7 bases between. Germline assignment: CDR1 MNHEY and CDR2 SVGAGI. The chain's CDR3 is CASSYSMRNTIYF. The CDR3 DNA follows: TGTGCCAGCAGTTACTCTATGAGGAACACCATATATTTT.

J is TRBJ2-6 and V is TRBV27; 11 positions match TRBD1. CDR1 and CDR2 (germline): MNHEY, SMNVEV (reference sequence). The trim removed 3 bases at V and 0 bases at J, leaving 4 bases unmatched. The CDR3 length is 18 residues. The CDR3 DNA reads TGTGCCAGCAGTTTCCCCGGGACAGGGGGCTCTGGGGCCAACGTCCTGACTTTC. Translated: CASSFPGTGGSGANVLTF.

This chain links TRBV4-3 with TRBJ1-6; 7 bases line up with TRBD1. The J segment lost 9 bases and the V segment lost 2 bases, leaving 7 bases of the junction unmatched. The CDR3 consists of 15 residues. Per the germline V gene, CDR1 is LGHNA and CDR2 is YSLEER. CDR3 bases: TGCGCCAGCAGCCAACTAACAGGGGCTGGTTCACCCCTCCACTTT. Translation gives CASSQLTGAGSPLHF.

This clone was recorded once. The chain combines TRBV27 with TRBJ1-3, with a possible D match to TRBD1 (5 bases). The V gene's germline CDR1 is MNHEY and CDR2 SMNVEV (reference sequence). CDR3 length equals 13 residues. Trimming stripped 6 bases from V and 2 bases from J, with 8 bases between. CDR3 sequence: CASRSGAGNTIYF. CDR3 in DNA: TGTGCCAGCAGGTCGGGGGCTGGAAACACCATATATTTT.

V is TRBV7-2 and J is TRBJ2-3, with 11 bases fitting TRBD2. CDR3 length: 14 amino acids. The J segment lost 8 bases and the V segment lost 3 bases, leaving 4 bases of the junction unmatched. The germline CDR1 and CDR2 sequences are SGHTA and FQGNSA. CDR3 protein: CASSFGTSGSTQYF. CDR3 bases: TGTGCCAGCAGCTTCGGGACTAGCGGTAGTACGCAGTATTTT.

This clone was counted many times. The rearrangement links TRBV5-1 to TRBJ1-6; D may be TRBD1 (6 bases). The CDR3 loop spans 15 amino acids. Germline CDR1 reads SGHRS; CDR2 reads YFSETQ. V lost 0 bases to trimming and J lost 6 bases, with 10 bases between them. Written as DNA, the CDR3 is TGCGCCAGCAGCTTGGAACAGGGAACTAATTCACCCCTCCACTTT. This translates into CASSLEQGTNSPLHF.

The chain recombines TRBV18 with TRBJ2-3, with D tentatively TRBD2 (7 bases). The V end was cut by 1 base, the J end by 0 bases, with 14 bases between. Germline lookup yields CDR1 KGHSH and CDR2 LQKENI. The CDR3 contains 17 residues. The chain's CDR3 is CASSPRGGGASTDTQYF. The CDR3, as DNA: TGTGCCAGCTCACCACGGGGCGGGGGCGCGAGCACAGATACGCAGTATTTT.

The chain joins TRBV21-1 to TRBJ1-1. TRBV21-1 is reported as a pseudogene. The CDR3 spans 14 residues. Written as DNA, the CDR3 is TGTGCCAGCAGCACCGCGGGGGAGGGGGTGAGAGCTTTCTTT. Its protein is CASSTAGEGVRAFF.

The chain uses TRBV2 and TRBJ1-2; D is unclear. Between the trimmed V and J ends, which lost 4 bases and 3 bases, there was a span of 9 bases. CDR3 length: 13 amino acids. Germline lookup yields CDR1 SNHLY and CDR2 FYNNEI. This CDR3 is CASSVQAHYGYTF. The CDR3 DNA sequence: TGTGCCAGCAGTGTCCAGGCGCACTATGGCTACACCTTC.

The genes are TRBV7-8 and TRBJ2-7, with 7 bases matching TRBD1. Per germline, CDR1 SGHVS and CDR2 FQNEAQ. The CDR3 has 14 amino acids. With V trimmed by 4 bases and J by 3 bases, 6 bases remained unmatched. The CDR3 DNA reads TGTGCCAGCAGCTCAAGAGGACAGGACTACGAGCAGTACTTC. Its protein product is CASSSRGQDYEQYF.

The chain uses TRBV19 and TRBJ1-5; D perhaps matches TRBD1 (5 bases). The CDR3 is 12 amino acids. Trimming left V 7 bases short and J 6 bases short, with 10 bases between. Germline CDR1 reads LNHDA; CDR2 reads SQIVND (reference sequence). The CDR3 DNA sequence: TGTGCCAGTACCGACAGTTTTCAGCCCCAGCATTTT. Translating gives CASTDSFQPQHF. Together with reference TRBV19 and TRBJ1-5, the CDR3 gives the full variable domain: DGGITQSPKYLFRKEGQNVTLSCEQNLNHDAMYWYRQDPGQGLRLIYYSQIVNDFQKGDIAEGYSVSREKKESFPLTVTSAQKNPTAFYLCASTDSFQPQHFGDGTRLSIL.

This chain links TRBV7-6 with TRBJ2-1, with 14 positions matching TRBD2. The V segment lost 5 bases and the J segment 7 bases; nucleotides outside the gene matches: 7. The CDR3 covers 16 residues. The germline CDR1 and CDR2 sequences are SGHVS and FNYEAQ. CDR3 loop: CASSVGLAGAFNEQFF. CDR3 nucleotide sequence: TGTGCCAGCAGCGTGGGACTAGCGGGGGCTTTTAATGAGCAGTTCTTC.

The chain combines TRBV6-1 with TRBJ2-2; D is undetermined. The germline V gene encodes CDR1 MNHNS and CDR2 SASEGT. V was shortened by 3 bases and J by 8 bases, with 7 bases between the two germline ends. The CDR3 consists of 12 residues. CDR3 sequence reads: CASSEEWGELFF. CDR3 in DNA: TGTGCCAGCAGTGAGGAGTGGGGGGAGCTGTTTTTT.

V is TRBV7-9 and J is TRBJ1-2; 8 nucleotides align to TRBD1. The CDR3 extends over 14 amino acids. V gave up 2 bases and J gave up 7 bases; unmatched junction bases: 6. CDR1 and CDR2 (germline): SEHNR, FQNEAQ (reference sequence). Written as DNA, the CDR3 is TGTGCCAGCAGCTTACAGCAGGGGGCGTTTGGCTACACCTTC. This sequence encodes CASSLQQGAFGYTF.

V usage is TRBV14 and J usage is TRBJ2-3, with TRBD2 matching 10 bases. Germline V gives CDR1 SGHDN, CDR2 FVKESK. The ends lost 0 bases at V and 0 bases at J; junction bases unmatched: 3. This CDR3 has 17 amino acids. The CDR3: CASSQDLAGASTDTQYF. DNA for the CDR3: TGTGCCAGCAGCCAAGACCTAGCGGGGGCGAGCACAGATACGCAGTATTTT.

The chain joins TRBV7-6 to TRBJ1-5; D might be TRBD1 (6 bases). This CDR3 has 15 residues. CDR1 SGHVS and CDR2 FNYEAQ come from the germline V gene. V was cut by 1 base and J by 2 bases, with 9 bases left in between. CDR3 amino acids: CASSLVPGGNQPQHF. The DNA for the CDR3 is TGTGCCAGCAGCTTAGTGCCAGGGGGCAATCAGCCCCAGCATTTT.

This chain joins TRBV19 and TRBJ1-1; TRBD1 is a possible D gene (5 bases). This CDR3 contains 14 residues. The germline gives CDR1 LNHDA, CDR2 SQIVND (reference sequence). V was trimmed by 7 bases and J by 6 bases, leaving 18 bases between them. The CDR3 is CASTNPGGEAEAFF. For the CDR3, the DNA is TGTGCCAGTACCAACCCTGGGGGGGAGGCTGAAGCTTTCTTT.

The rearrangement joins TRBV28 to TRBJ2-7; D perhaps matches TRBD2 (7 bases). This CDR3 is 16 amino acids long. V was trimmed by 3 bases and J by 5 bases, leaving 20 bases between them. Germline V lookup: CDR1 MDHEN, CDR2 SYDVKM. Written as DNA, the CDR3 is TGTGCCAGCAGTTTCCCGGGGGGCGGGAAGAGAAACGAGCAGTACTTC. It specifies CASSFPGGGKRNEQYF.

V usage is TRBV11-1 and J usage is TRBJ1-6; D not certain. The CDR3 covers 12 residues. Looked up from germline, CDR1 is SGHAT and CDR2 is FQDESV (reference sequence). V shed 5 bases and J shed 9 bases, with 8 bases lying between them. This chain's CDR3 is CASSIPRSPLHF. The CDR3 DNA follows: TGTGCCAGCAGCATCCCCCGTTCACCCCTCCACTTT.

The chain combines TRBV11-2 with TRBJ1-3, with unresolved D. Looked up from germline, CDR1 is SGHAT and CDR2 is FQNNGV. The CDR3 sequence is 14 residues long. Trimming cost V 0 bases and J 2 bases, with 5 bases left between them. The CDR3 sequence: CASSLDGAGNTIYF. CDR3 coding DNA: TGTGCCAGCAGCTTAGACGGTGCTGGAAACACCATATATTTT. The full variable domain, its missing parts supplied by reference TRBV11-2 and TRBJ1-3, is EAGVAQSPRYKIIEKRQSVAFWCNPISGHATLYWYQQILGQGPKLLIQFQNNGVVDDSQLPKDRFSAERLKGVDSTLKIQPAKLEDSAVYLCASSLDGAGNTIYFGEGSWLTVV.

CDR3 nucleotide sequence: TGTGCCAGCAGCTTTAGAGACGGGAAGACCCAGTACTTC. It translates to CASSFRDGKTQYF. The V call is TRBV7-9, the J call TRBJ2-5; D is perhaps TRBD2 (5 bases). V gave up 3 bases and J gave up 6 bases, with 11 bases separating them. This CDR3 has 13 residues. Per the germline V gene, CDR1 is SEHNR and CDR2 is FQNEAQ (reference sequence).

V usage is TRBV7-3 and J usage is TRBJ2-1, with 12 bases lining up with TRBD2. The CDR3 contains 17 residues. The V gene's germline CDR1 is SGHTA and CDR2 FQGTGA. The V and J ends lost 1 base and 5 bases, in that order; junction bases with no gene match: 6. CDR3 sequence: CASSLSPGLAGHNEQFF. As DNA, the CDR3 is TGTGCCAGCAGCTTAAGTCCTGGACTAGCGGGGCACAATGAGCAGTTCTTC.

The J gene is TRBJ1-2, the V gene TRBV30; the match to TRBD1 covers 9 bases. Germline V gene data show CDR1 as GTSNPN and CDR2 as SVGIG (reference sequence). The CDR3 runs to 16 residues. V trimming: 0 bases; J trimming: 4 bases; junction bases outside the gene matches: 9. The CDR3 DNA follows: TGTGCCTGGAGTGTACCAGGGACAGGGAACCGCTATGGCTACACCTTC. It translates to CAWSVPGTGNRYGYTF.

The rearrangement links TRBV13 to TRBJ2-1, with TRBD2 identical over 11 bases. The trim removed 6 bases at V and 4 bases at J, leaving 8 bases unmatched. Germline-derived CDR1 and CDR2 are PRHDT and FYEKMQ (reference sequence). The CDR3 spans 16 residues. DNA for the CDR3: TGTGCCAGCAGACCACCCCTAGCGGGAGGTTACAATGAGCAGTTCTTC. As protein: CASRPPLAGGYNEQFF. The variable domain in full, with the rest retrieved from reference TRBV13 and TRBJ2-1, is AAGVIQSPRHLIKEKRETATLKCYPIPRHDTVYWYQQGPGQDPQFLISFYEKMQSDKGSIPDRFSAQQFSDYHSELNMSSLELGDSALYFCASRPPLAGGYNEQFFGPGTRLTVL.

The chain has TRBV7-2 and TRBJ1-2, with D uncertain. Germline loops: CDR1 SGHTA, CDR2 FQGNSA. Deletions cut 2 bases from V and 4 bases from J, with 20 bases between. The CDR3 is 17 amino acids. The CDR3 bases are TGTGCCAGCAGCTTAAGTCTAACCGCCCGAGGAAGCTATGGCTACACCTTC. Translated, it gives CASSLSLTARGSYGYTF.

The CDR3 DNA is TGTGCCAGCTCACCATACGGGGGGACGGAGACCCAGTACTTC. Residues: CASSPYGGTETQYF. The J gene is TRBJ2-5, the V gene TRBV18; 7 positions agree with TRBD2. The CDR3 contains 14 residues. Per germline, CDR1 KGHSH and CDR2 LQKENI. V gave up 2 bases and J gave up 5 bases; unmatched junction bases: 5.

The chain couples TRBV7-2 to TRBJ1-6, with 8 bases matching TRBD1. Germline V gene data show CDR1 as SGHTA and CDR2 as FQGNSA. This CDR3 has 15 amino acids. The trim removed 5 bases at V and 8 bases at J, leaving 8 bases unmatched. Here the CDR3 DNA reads TGTGCCAGCAGCATCCGGACAGGGCGGGATTCACCCCTCCACTTT. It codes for CASSIRTGRDSPLHF.

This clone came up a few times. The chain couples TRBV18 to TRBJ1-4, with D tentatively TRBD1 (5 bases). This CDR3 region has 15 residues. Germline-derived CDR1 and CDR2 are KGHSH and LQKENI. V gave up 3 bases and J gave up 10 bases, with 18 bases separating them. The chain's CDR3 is CASSPSGGARGKLFF. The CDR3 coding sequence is TGTGCCAGCTCACCGTCGGGAGGGGCGCGGGGAAAACTGTTTTTT. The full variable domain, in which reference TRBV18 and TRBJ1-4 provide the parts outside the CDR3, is NAGVMQNPRHLVRRRGQEARLRCSPMKGHSHVYWYRQLPEEGLKFMVYLQKENIIDESGMPKERFSAEFPKEGPSILRIQQVVRGDSAAYFCASSPSGGARGKLFFGSGTQLSVL.

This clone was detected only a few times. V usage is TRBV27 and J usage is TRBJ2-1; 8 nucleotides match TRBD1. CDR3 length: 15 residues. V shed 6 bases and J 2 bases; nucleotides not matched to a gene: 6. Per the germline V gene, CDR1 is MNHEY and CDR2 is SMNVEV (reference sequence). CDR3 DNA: TGTGCCAGCAGACTGACAGGGGTTACCTACAATGAGCAGTTCTTC. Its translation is CASRLTGVTYNEQFF.

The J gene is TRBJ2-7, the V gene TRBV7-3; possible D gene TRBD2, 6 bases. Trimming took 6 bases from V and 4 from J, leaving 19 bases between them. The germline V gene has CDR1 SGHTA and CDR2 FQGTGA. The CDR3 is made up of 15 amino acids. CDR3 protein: CASSLSGLEGYEQYF. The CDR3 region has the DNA TGTGCCAGCAGTCTTTCGGGACTCGAGGGGTACGAGCAGTACTTC.